This T cell receptor beta chain was recorded in a study of T cell repertoires in cytomegalovirus infection. At the level of the study: Carrying CMV and the relevant HLA type showed in public TCR beta signatures. Study conclusions and caveats: CMV-specific TCR beta clonotypes restricted by HLA-C dominated the ex vivo response. Accumulated public TCR beta family frequency recognized individuals carrying CMV together with the relevant HLA.

This clonotype has more than one count but fewer than ten. Its target is unknown. TCRdb re-called the reads through MiXCR, storing one row per CDR3 protein. The sample lists more than 150,000 distinct CDR3 sequences; roughly 19% were seen once. The CDR3 loop spans 13 amino acids. The germline CDR1 and CDR2 sequences are MDHEN and SYDVKM. Trimming stripped 2 bases from V and 13 bases from J, with 16 bases between. Sequencing was carried out using PBMCs. The origin of this receptor is a human donor in good health (CMV status not recorded). Some clones in this sample may be carry-over from other donors' samples. The V gene is TRBV28, the J gene TRBJ2-3; maybe TRBD2 (5 bases). The CDR3: CASSLNGVREKYF. The CDR3 nucleotides are TGTGCCAGCAGTTTAAATGGCGTAAGGGAGAAGTATTTT.